One sample yielded the 3 T cell receptor beta chains listed below, sequenced in a study of regulatory T cells in long-lasting Graves disease. Time point specified: persistent/refractory GD, antithyroid drugs over 5 years with positive TRAb. The TCR library used RNA extracted from PBMCs. Arm-PCR of CDR3 regions and iRepertoire HTBI primers were used to build TCR beta libraries. TCRdb re-analysed the multiplex PCR reads in MiXCR, keeping a single row per CDR3 protein. The table has around 500,000 distinct CDR3 sequences, under 25% seen once. The source material was peripheral blood mononuclear cells (PBMCs), sampled when the disease was refractory, from a patient treated with antithyroid drugs. These receptors were collected from a female donor with Graves disease.

The chain carries TRBV5-1 and TRBJ1-2, with 9 bases fitting TRBD1. CDR3 length equals 14 residues. CDR1 and CDR2 (germline): SGHRS, YFSETQ. The trim removed 0 bases at V and 8 bases at J, leaving 5 bases unmatched. The DNA of the CDR3 is TGCGCCAGCAGCTTGGAAGGGACAGGGCTCGGCTACACCTTC. Its translation: CASSLEGTGLGYTF. Variable domain in full (rest from reference TRBV5-1 and TRBJ1-2): KAGVTQTPRYLIKTRGQQVTLSCSPISGHRSVSWYQQTPGQGLQFLFEYFSETQRNKGNFPGRFSGRQFSNSRSEMNVSTLELGDSALYLCASSLEGTGLGYTFGSGTRLTVV.

This clonotype was seen a few times. The chain has TRBV5-4 and TRBJ2-7; 7 bases are shared with TRBD1. The CDR3 totals 14 residues. Trimming at V came to 2 bases and at J to 7 bases, leaving 9 bases not matched to a gene. The germline V gene encodes CDR1 SGHNT and CDR2 YYREEE (reference sequence). The CDR3 bases are TGTGCCAGCAGCTTCGAAAACAGGGGAAGTGAGCAGTACTTC. Translating gives CASSFENRGSEQYF. Drawing the rest from reference TRBV5-4 and TRBJ2-7, the complete variable domain is ETGVTQSPTHLIKTRGQQVTLRCSSQSGHNTVSWYQQALGQGPQFIFQYYREEENGRGNFPPRFSGLQFPNYSSELNVNALELDDSALYLCASSFENRGSEQYFGPGTRLTVT.

Many counts were recorded for this clonotype. V usage is TRBV10-3 and J usage is TRBJ2-7; 7 nucleotides agree with TRBD2. CDR3 length: 15 amino acids. The germline V gene encodes CDR1 ENHRY and CDR2 SYGVKD. V gave up 8 bases and J gave up 4 bases; unmatched junction bases: 14. The CDR3 reads CAISGSPGGGYEQYF. CDR3 coding DNA: TGTGCCATCTCTGGCTCCCCGGGAGGTGGTTACGAGCAGTACTTC.